These 25 T cell receptor beta chains share one sample of origin, sequenced in a study of T cells in Graves' hyperthyroidism and ophthalmopathy. Using RNA transcripts as the source, TCR beta CDR3 regions were amplified. When the TCR CDR3 underwent first-round RT-PCR, the HTBI primer set was used. Using its own MiXCR run on the multiplex PCR reads, TCRdb lists one record per CDR3 protein. The sample shows hundreds of thousands of distinct CDR3 sequences, roughly 40% of them seen only once. The sequenced material came from blood. The receptors were sampled from a man aged 18 to 29 with Graves' hyperthyroidism.

A single count supports this clonotype. The genes are TRBV5-1 and TRBJ1-4; 7 bases fit TRBD1. The CDR3 has 15 amino acids. J gave up 4 bases and V 0 bases, and 3 bases lay outside the gene matches. Per germline, CDR1 SGHRS and CDR2 YFSETQ. For the CDR3, the DNA is TGCGCCAGCAGCTTGGGACAGGGCCGTAATGAAAAACTGTTTTTT. The encoded protein is CASSLGQGRNEKLFF.

To note about this clonotype: The CDR3 carries no conserved terminal phenylalanine or tryptophan, so it likely arises from a read error. The DNA is omitted, as the CDR3 cannot be located on it reliably, and the CDR3 follows TCRdb's listing. This sequence joins TRBV5-5 and TRBJ2-7; TRBD2, as called in the table, went unchecked against the DNA. From its first to its last residue, the CDR3 has 11 amino acids. Looked up from germline, CDR1 is SGHKS and CDR2 is YYEKEE (reference sequence). The CDR3 spells CASSFGLGLAG.

This sequence joins TRBV6-1 and TRBJ1-4; D not resolved. The germline V gene encodes CDR1 MNHNS and CDR2 SASEGT. The CDR3 runs to 13 residues. Trimming cost V 8 bases and J 3 bases, with 10 bases left between them. CDR3 DNA: TGTGCCAGCGAAAAGGGATCTAATGAAAAACTGTTTTTT. It translates to CASEKGSNEKLFF.

Regarding this clonotype: A much larger clone differs from this one at a single base, so this may be a read error. As the CDR3 is not closed by the conserved phenylalanine or tryptophan, this likely results from a read error. This rearrangement joins TRBV9 to TRBJ1-2; D is possibly TRBD1 (6 bases). Deletions cut 3 bases from V and 4 bases from J, with 13 bases between. This CDR3 spans 14 amino acids. CDR1 is SGDLS, CDR2 YYNGEE, per germline. CDR3 bases: TGTGCCAGCAGCGGTTCCACAGGGATCTATGGCTACACCCTC. Its translation is CASSGSTGIYGYTL.

With respect to this clonotype: With a much larger clone just one base away, this may be a read error. The J gene is TRBJ1-5, the V gene TRBV7-2; 9 bases are a match to TRBD1. Germline V CDR1 and CDR2: SGHTA, FQGNSA. The CDR3 length is 15 residues. The CDR3 sequence is CAGSARTGGNQPQHF. The CDR3 DNA is TGTGCCGGCAGCGCCCGGACAGGGGGCAATCAGCCCCAGCATTTT.

The chain recombines TRBV5-5 with TRBJ1-1; D is perhaps TRBD1 (5 bases). Germline V gene sequence: CDR1 SGHKS, CDR2 YYEKEE (reference sequence). V was pared by 5 bases and J by 1 base, with 15 bases between. The CDR3 consists of 15 residues. The chain's CDR3 is CASSYSRTQNTEAFF. The CDR3 bases are TGTGCCAGCAGTTACTCTAGGACACAGAACACTGAAGCTTTCTTT.

The V and J genes are TRBV2 and TRBJ2-7; TRBD1 matches at 7 bases. The V gene's germline CDR1 is SNHLY and CDR2 FYNNEI. The CDR3 is 14 amino acids. V shed 1 base, J shed 4 bases, and the junction held 4 bases outside the gene matches. The CDR3 here is CASSEVTGWYEQYF. CDR3 nucleotides: TGTGCCAGCAGTGAAGTGACAGGGTGGTACGAGCAGTACTTC.

This chain uses TRBV13 with TRBJ2-2, with D perhaps TRBD1 (6 bases). The CDR3 length is 14 residues. Germline-derived CDR1 and CDR2 are PRHDT and FYEKMQ (reference sequence). Trimming removed 6 bases at V and 7 bases at J, with 15 bases between. The CDR3 sequence: CASSTQGVGGELFF. The DNA of the CDR3 is TGTGCCAGCAGTACACAGGGAGTGGGCGGGGAGCTGTTTTTT.

V and J are TRBV24-1 and TRBJ2-2; the match to TRBD1 covers 8 bases. Trimming at V came to 3 bases and at J to 5 bases, leaving 16 bases not matched to a gene. Germline V CDR1 and CDR2: KGHDR, SFDVKD. This CDR3 has 19 residues. The CDR3 spells CATSDDIPSDRVRTGELFF. The DNA of the CDR3 is TGTGCCACCAGTGATGACATACCCTCGGACAGGGTGAGGACCGGGGAGCTGTTTTTT.

A word on this clonotype: At one of its ends the junction is not consistent with the germline gene, which may arise from a read error. J is TRBJ1-2 and V is TRBV6-5; 8 bases fit TRBD1. Per the germline V gene, CDR1 is MNHEY and CDR2 is SVGAGI. The CDR3 sequence is 13 residues long. The CDR3, as DNA: TGTGCCAGCCAGGGGGCAGAGGGCTATGGCTATACCTTC. It encodes CASQGAEGYGYTF.

The gene calls are TRBV7-6 and TRBJ2-2; D remains ambiguous. The CDR3 loop spans 16 amino acids. V was shortened by 6 bases and J by 3 bases, with 17 bases between the two germline ends. Germline V gene lookup returns CDR1 SGHVS and CDR2 FNYEAQ. In nucleotides, the CDR3 is TGTGCCAGCAGTTACTCGGGTAGTCGAGACACCGGGGAGCTGTTTTTT. This gives the protein CASSYSGSRDTGELFF.

The chain combines TRBV5-1 with TRBJ1-5, with D hard to call. Germline V CDR1 and CDR2: SGHRS, YFSETQ. Trimming cost V 0 bases and J 0 bases, with 10 bases left between them. The CDR3 consists of 16 residues. CDR3 DNA: TGCGCCAGCAGCTTGGCTGCAGCTGATAGCAATCAGCCCCAGCATTTT. It specifies CASSLAAADSNQPQHF.

This clonotype was counted many times. The J gene is TRBJ1-1, the V gene TRBV7-2; D is uncertain. Germline V CDR1 and CDR2: SGHTA, FQGNSA. This CDR3 has 15 residues. Deletions cut 3 bases from V and 1 base from J, with 12 bases between. DNA of the CDR3: TGTGCCAGCAGCTTTGCAGTCGGCAAGAACACTGAAGCTTTCTTT. This gives the protein CASSFAVGKNTEAFF. Full variable domain (missing parts from reference TRBV7-2 and TRBJ1-1): GAGVSQSPSNKVTEKGKDVELRCDPISGHTALYWYRQSLGQGLEFLIYFQGNSAPDKSGLPSDRFSAERTGGSVSTLTIQRTQQEDSAVYLCASSFAVGKNTEAFFGQGTRLTVV.

Comments on this clonotype: A much larger clone is a single base away; this may be a read error. This chain uses TRBV2 with TRBJ1-3; no reliable D call. This CDR3 comprises 14 residues. Trimming removed 4 bases at V and 8 bases at J, with 15 bases between. Germline-derived CDR1 and CDR2 are SNHLY and FYNNEI. CDR3 nucleotide sequence: TGTGCCAGCAGTGGAGCGCTTCCGGGCGACACCATATATTTT. This sequence encodes CASSGALPGDTIYF.

This clonotype was recorded a few times. The chain links TRBV7-9 to TRBJ2-7; D assignment may be TRBD1 or TRBD2 (5 bases each). The CDR3 contains 14 residues. The V gene's germline CDR1 is SEHNR and CDR2 FQNEAQ (reference sequence). The ends were cut back, 5 bases at V and 2 bases at J, with 13 bases in the middle. In nucleotides, the CDR3 is TGTGCCAGCAGCCACCCCCGGGGCCCCTACGAGCAGTACTTC. It translates to CASSHPRGPYEQYF.

This clonotype was seen at least ten times. The chain employs TRBV7-6 and TRBJ2-7; perhaps TRBD1 as D (5 bases). The V end lost 4 bases, the J end lost 5 bases, and 12 bases lay between the germline ends. This CDR3 is 13 amino acids long. Germline CDR1 reads SGHVS; CDR2 reads FNYEAQ. The CDR3 loop reads CASSSDSLNEQYF. The CDR3 bases are TGTGCCAGCAGCTCCGACAGTTTGAACGAGCAGTACTTC.

A remark on this clonotype: A read error may explain this, as a much larger clone is one base away. The rearrangement links TRBV19 to TRBJ2-2; D remains ambiguous. The CDR3 has 14 residues. V was trimmed by 7 bases and J by 8 bases, leaving 17 bases between them. Per the germline V gene, CDR1 is LNHDA and CDR2 is SQIVND (reference sequence). The CDR3 DNA reads as TGTGCCAGTAATATCCTCGCGACCGTGGGGGAGCTGTTTTTT. Translation gives CASNILATVGELFF.

This clonotype has a count of ten or more. The chain carries TRBV2 and TRBJ1-5, with 7 nucleotides matching TRBD1. Germline CDR1 and CDR2: SNHLY and FYNNEI. V gave up 6 bases and J gave up 6 bases; unmatched junction bases: 8. This CDR3 region has 14 residues. CDR3 loop: CASRPDRAGQPQHF. The DNA of the CDR3 is TGTGCCAGCAGGCCCGACAGGGCAGGTCAGCCCCAGCATTTT.

In the case of this clonotype: With a much larger clone just one base away, this may be a read error. V gene TRBV10-3 combines with J gene TRBJ1-1, with a weak D call TRBD1 (5 bases). CDR3 length: 12 amino acids. V gave up 6 bases and J gave up 10 bases, with 15 bases separating them. Germline-derived CDR1 and CDR2 are ENHRY and SYGVKD. The CDR3 DNA is TGTGCCATCAGCTTAGGTATGGGGGGAGCTTTCTTT. This encodes CAISLGMGGAFF.

This clonotype was counted ten times or more. V usage is TRBV20-1 and J usage is TRBJ2-7, with 7 bases aligning to TRBD2. The CDR3 runs 12 residues. Germline loops: CDR1 DFQATT, CDR2 SNEGSKA (reference sequence). The V gene end was trimmed by 5 bases and the J gene end by 6 bases; junction bases not matched to a gene: 7. The CDR3 bases are TGCAGTGCTGGTCCCAGGGAGGGCGAGCAGTACTTC. Protein: CSAGPREGEQYF.

The chain has TRBV11-2 and TRBJ2-2, with 11 positions matching TRBD2. With V trimmed by 5 bases and J by 7 bases, 9 bases remained unmatched. The germline V gene has CDR1 SGHAT and CDR2 FQNNGV. The CDR3 is made up of 16 amino acids. The CDR3 spells CASSRRLAGMGGELFF. The CDR3 DNA follows: TGTGCCAGCAGCCGCCGACTAGCGGGAATGGGCGGGGAGCTGTTTTTT.

There are a few counts of this clonotype. A junction end diverges from the germline sequence, so it may reflect a read error. The chain joins TRBV5-4 to TRBJ2-5; 9 nucleotides agree with TRBD1. Germline assignment: CDR1 SGHNT and CDR2 YYREEE (reference sequence). This CDR3 region has 16 residues. As DNA, the CDR3 is TGCGCCAGCAGCCACGCCGGGACAGGGACAAAAGAGACCCAGTACTTC. Translated: CASSHAGTGTKETQYF.

This clonotype was counted a few times. The chain combines TRBV5-4 with TRBJ1-2; D unclear. V was cut by 4 bases and J by 4 bases, with 14 bases left in between. Germline CDR1 reads SGHNT; CDR2 reads YYREEE (reference sequence). This CDR3 spans 14 amino acids. The CDR3: CASSVDGRGYGYTF. In DNA form, the CDR3 reads TGTGCCAGCAGCGTCGATGGCCGGGGCTATGGCTACACCTTC. The full variable domain, rest sourced from reference TRBV5-4 and TRBJ1-2, is ETGVTQSPTHLIKTRGQQVTLRCSSQSGHNTVSWYQQALGQGPQFIFQYYREEENGRGNFPPRFSGLQFPNYSSELNVNALELDDSALYLCASSVDGRGYGYTFGSGTRLTVV.

Comments on this clonotype: An end of the junction does not agree with germline; a read error may underlie this. The rearrangement links TRBV5-5 to TRBJ1-1; D not resolved. The CDR3 loop spans 13 amino acids. Germline-derived CDR1 and CDR2 are SGHKS and YYEKEE (reference sequence). The CDR3 region has the DNA TGTGCCGGCAGCTTCCAGGCTGACACTGAAGCTTTCTTT. This encodes CAGSFQADTEAFF.

This clonotype occurred a few times. V is TRBV5-6 and J is TRBJ1-2, with D perhaps matching TRBD1 (5 bases). The CDR3 is made up of 15 amino acids. V lost 4 bases, J lost 4 bases, and 17 bases lay in between. CDR1 is SGHDT and CDR2 is YYEEEE in the germline V gene. The CDR3 bases are TGTGCCAGCAGCCGCCAGGGTTGGGGTAGCTATGGCTACACCTTC. It codes for CASSRQGWGSYGYTF.